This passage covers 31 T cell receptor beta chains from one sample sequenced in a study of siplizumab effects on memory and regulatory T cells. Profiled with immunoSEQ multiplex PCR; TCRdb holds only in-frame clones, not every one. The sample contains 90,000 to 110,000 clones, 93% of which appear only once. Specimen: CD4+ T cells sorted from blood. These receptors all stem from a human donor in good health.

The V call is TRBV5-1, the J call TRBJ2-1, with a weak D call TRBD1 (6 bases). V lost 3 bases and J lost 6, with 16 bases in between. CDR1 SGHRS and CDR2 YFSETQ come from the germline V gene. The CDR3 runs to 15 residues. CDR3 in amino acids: CASSSGQILSNEQFF. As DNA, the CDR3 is TGCGCCAGCAGCTCTGGACAGATCCTCAGCAATGAGCAGTTCTTC.

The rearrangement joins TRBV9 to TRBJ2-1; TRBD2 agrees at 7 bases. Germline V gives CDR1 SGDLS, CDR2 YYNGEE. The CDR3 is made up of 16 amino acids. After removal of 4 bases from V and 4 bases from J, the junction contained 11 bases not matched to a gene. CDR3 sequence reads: CASSRRAGAEYNEQFF. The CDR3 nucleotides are TGTGCCAGCAGCCGACGGGCGGGAGCTGAGTACAATGAGCAGTTCTTC.

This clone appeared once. The CDR3 DNA follows: TGTGCCAGCAGTGAACTCCGGACAGGCACCGGGGAGCTGTTTTTT. Protein product: CASSELRTGTGELFF. J is TRBJ2-2 and V is TRBV2; the match to TRBD1 covers 7 bases. The trim removed 2 bases at V and 4 bases at J, leaving 4 bases unmatched. Germline V lookup: CDR1 SNHLY, CDR2 FYNNEI. This CDR3 is built from 15 residues.

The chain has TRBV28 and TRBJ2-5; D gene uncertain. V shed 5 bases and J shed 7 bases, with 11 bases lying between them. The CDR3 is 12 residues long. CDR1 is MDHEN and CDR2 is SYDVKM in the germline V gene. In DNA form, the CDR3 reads TGTGCCAGCAGTCCTTATCCGGGGACCCAGTACTTC. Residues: CASSPYPGTQYF.

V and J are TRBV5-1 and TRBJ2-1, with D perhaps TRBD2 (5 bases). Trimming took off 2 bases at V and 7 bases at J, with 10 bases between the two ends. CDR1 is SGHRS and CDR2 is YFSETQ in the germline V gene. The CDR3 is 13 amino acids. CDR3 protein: CASSFRGENEQFF. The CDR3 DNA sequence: TGCGCCAGCAGCTTCCGGGGAGAGAATGAGCAGTTCTTC. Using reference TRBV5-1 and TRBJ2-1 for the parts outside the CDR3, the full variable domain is KAGVTQTPRYLIKTRGQQVTLSCSPISGHRSVSWYQQTPGQGLQFLFEYFSETQRNKGNFPGRFSGRQFSNSRSEMNVSTLELGDSALYLCASSFRGENEQFFGPGTRLTVL.

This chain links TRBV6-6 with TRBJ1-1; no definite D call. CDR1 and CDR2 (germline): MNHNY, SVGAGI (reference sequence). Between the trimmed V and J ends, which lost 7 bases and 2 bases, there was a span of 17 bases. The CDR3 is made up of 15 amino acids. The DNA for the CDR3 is TGTGCCAGCACCGACGAGGGAAGCTATAACACTGAAGCTTTCTTT. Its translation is CASTDEGSYNTEAFF.

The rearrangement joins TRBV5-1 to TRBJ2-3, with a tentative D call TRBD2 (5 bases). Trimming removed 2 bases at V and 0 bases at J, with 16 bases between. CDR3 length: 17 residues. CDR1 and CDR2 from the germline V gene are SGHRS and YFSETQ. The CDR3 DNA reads TGCGCCAGCAGCTTAGGACTCTCACCCATGAGCACAGATACGCAGTATTTT. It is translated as CASSLGLSPMSTDTQYF.

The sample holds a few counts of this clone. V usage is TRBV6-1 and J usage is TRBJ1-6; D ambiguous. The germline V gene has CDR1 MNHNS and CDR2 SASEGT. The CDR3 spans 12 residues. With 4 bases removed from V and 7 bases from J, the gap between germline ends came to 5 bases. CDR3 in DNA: TGTGCCAGCAGTGCCAGGAATTCACCCCTCCACTTT. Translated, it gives CASSARNSPLHF.

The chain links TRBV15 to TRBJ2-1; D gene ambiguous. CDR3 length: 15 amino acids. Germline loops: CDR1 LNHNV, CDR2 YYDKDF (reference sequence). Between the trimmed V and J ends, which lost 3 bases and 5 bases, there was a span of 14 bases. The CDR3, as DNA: TGTGCCACCAGCAGGGTCAGTGGATATGACAATGAGCAGTTCTTC. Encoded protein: CATSRVSGYDNEQFF.

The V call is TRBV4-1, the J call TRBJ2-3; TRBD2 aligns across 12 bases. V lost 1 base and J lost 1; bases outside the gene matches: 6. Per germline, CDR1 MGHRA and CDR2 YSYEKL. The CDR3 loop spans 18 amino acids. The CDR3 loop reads CASSQARRLAGGTDTQYF. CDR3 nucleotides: TGCGCCAGCAGCCAAGCTCGAAGACTAGCGGGAGGCACAGATACGCAGTATTTT.

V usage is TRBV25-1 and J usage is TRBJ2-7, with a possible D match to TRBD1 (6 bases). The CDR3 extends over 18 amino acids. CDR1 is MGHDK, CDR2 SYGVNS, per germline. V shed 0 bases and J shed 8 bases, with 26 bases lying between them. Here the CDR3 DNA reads TGTGCCAGCAGTGAATATGGGGGTGGGCAGGGGCGAAGGTACCAGCAGTACTTC. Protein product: CASSEYGGGQGRRYQQYF.

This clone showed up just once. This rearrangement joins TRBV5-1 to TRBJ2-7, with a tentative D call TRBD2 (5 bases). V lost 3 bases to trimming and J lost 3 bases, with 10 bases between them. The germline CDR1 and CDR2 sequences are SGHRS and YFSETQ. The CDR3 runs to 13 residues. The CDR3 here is CASSSLGLYEQYF. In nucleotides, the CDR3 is TGCGCCAGCAGCTCACTAGGACTCTACGAGCAGTACTTC. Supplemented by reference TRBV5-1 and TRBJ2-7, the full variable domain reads KAGVTQTPRYLIKTRGQQVTLSCSPISGHRSVSWYQQTPGQGLQFLFEYFSETQRNKGNFPGRFSGRQFSNSRSEMNVSTLELGDSALYLCASSSLGLYEQYFGPGTRLTVT.

CDR3 protein: CASTRDRFNTGELFF. The CDR3 region has the DNA TGTGCCAGCACCCGAGACAGGTTCAACACCGGGGAGCTGTTTTTT. The gene calls are TRBV6-1 and TRBJ2-2; TRBD1 might be the D (6 bases). Trimming removed 7 bases from V and 2 bases from J, with 14 bases in between. The CDR3 is 15 amino acids. Germline V gives CDR1 MNHNS, CDR2 SASEGT.

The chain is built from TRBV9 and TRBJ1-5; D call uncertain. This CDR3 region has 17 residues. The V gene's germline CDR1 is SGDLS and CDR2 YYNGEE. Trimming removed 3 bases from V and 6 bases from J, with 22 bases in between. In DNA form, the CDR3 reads TGTGCCAGCAGCGCCTCCGGCTTCCTATCCGCCGGTCAGCCCCAGCATTTT. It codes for CASSASGFLSAGQPQHF.

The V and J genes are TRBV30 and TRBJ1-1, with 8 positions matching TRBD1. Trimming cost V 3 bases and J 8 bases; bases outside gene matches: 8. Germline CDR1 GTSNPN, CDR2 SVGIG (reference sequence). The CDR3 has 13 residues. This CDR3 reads CAWRPTGAGEAFF. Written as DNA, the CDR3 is TGTGCCTGGAGACCGACAGGGGCAGGGGAAGCTTTCTTT.

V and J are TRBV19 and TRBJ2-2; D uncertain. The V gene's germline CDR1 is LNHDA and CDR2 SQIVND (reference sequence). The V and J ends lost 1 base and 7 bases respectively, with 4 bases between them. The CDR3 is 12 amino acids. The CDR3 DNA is TGTGCCAGTAGTATAGGTAGCGGGGAGCTGTTTTTT. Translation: CASSIGSGELFF.

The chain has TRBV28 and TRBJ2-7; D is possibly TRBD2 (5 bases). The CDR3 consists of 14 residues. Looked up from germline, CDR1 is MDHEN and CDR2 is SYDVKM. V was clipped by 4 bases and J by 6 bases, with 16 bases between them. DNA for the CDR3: TGTGCCAGCAGTTCGCCAGGCCCCGGAGGCGAGCAGTACTTC. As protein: CASSSPGPGGEQYF.

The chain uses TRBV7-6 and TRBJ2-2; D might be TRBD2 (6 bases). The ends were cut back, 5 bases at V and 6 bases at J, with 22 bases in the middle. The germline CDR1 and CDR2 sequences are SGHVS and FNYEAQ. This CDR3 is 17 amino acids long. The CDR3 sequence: CASSLLVGGPRAGELFF. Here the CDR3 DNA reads TGTGCCAGCAGCCTCCTGGTGGGGGGACCGAGGGCCGGGGAGCTGTTTTTT.

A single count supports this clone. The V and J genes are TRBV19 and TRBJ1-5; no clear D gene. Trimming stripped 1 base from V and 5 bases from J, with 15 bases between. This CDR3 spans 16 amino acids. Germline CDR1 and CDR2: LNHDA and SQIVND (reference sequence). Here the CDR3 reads CASSIGAGGWDQPQHF. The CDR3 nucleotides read TGTGCCAGTAGTATAGGGGCAGGAGGATGGGATCAGCCCCAGCATTTT.

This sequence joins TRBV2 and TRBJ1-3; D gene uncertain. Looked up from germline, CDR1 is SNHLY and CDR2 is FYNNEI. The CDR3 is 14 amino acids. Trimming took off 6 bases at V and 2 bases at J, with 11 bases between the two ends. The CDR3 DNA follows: TGTGCCAGCAGGGGTGATGGGGCTGGAAACACCATATATTTT. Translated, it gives CASRGDGAGNTIYF. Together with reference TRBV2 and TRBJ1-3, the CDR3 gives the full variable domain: EPEVTQTPSHQVTQMGQEVILRCVPISNHLYFYWYRQILGQKVEFLVSFYNNEISEKSEIFDDQFSVERPDGSNFTLKIRSTKLEDSAMYFCASRGDGAGNTIYFGEGSWLTVV.

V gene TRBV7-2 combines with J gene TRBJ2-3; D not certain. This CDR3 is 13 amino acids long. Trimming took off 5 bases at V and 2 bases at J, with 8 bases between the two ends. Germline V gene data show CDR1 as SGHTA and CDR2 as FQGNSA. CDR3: CASSNANTDTQYF. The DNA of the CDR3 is TGTGCCAGCAGCAACGCGAACACAGATACGCAGTATTTT.

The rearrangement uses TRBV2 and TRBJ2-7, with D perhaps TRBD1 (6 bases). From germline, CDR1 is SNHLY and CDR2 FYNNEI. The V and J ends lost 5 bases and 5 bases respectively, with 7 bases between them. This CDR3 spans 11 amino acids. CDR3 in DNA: TGTGCCAGCAGTCAGGGGAACGAGCAGTACTTC. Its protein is CASSQGNEQYF.

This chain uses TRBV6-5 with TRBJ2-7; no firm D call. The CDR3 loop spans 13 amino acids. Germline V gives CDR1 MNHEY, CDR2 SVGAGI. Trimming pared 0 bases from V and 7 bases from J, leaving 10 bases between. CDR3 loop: CASSYSVAGEQYF. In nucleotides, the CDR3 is TGTGCCAGCAGTTACTCGGTGGCCGGGGAGCAGTACTTC.

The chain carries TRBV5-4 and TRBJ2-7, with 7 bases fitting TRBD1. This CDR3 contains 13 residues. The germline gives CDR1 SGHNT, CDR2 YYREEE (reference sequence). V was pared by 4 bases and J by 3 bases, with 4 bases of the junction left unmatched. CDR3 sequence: CASSQRDSYEQYF. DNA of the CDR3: TGTGCCAGCAGCCAACGGGACAGCTACGAGCAGTACTTC.

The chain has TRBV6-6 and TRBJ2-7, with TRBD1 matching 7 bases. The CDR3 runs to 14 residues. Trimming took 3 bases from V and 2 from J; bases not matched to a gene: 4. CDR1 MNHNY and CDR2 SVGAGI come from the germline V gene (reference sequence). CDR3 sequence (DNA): TGTGCCAGCAGTTATGGGACAGCTACCTACGAGCAGTACTTC. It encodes CASSYGTATYEQYF.

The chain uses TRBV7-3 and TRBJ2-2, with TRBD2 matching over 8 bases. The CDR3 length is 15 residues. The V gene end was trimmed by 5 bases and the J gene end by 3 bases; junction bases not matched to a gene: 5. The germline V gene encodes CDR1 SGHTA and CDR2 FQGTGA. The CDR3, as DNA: TGTGCCAGCAGCCTGACTAGCGACTACACCGGGGAGCTGTTTTTT. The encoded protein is CASSLTSDYTGELFF.

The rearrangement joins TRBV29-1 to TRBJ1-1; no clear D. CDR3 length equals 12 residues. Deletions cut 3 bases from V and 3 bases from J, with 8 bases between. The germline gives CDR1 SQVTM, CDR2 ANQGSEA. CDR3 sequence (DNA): TGCAGCGTTGAGGCCCCCGACACTGAAGCTTTCTTT. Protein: CSVEAPDTEAFF. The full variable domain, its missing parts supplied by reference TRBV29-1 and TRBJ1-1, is SAVISQKPSRDICQRGTSLTIQCQVDSQVTMMFWYRQQPGQSLTLIATANQGSEATYESGFVIDKFPISRPNLTFSTLTVSNMSPEDSSIYLCSVEAPDTEAFFGQGTRLTVV.

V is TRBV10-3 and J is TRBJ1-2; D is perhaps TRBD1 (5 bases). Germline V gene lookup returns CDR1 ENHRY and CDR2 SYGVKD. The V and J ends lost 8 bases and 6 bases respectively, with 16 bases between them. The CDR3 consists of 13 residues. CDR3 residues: CAILQGGVNGYTF. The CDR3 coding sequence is TGTGCCATCTTACAAGGAGGGGTGAATGGCTACACCTTC.

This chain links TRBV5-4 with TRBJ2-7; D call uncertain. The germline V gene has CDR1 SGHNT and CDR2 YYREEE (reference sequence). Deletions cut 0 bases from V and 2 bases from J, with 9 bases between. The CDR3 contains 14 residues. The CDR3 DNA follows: TGTGCCAGCAGCTTGGATGGCAGGACCTACGAGCAGTACTTC. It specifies CASSLDGRTYEQYF. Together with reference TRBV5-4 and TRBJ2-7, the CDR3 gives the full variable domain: ETGVTQSPTHLIKTRGQQVTLRCSSQSGHNTVSWYQQALGQGPQFIFQYYREEENGRGNFPPRFSGLQFPNYSSELNVNALELDDSALYLCASSLDGRTYEQYFGPGTRLTVT.

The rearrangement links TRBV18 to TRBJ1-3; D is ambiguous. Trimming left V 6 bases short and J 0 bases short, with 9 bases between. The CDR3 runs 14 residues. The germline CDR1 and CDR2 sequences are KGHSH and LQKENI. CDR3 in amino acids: CASSRTDSGNTIYF. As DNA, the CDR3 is TGTGCCAGCTCCAGGACGGACTCTGGAAACACCATATATTTT.

The CDR3 reads CASSQAARGWTEAFF. CDR3 nucleotides: TGCGCCAGCAGCCAAGCCGCTAGGGGTTGGACTGAAGCTTTCTTT. This chain joins TRBV4-3 and TRBJ1-1, with D possibly matching TRBD1 (5 bases). The CDR3 runs to 15 residues. V was trimmed by 1 base and J by 5 bases, leaving 14 bases between them. Germline loops: CDR1 LGHNA, CDR2 YSLEER.